The T cell receptor (beta chain) under discussion was sequenced for a study of T cell responses to AZD1222 COVID-19 vaccine. This clone occurred once. Some clones are missing from TCRdb's copy, which holds only in-frame ones; the method was immunoSEQ multiplex PCR. This table holds around 160,000 clones, approximately 94% found once. This TCR came from an adult in good health. The sample consisted of peripheral blood, taken on day 0 of AZD1222 vaccination.

DNA of the CDR3: TGTGCCAGCAGCTTCCCAGGCGGCGGGGCTGAAGCTTTCTTT. Residues: CASSFPGGGAEAFF. The genes are TRBV11-2 and TRBJ1-1; D is uncertain. V gave up 3 bases and J gave up 6 bases, with 14 bases separating them. CDR3 length equals 14 residues. From germline, CDR1 is SGHAT and CDR2 FQNNGV.